This T cell receptor (beta chain) was recovered during a study of blood T cells in healthy people across ages. Whole-study findings and limits: A strong correlation between TCR beta diversity and naive T cell percentage was seen. Since the PBMCs were unsorted, naive and antigen-experienced cells could not be conclusively compared. TCR beta diversity per million T cells fell roughly linearly with age.

This clonotype was picked up many times. What it binds is not known. The authors ran a second PCR of about 6 to 11 cycles using a sample-barcoded 5' primer and a J-beta primer mix. One entry per CDR3 protein, called by TCRdb with MiXCR from the 5' RACE reads. The sample carries around 1.7 million distinct CDR3 sequences, approximately 28% recorded once. The receptor was isolated from a woman aged 25 to 45 in good health. Sequenced: blood.

The CDR3 DNA is TGCGCCAGCCAGCTAGTTGCCAGCGGGCCCCTGGAGCAGTACTTC. Translated, it gives CASQLVASGPLEQYF. The chain recombines TRBV5-1 with TRBJ2-7; D perhaps matches TRBD2 (6 bases). The germline gives CDR1 SGHRS, CDR2 YFSETQ. Trimming took 7 bases from V and 7 from J, leaving 24 bases between them. The CDR3 loop spans 15 amino acids.